Sequencing of this T cell receptor (beta chain) was carried out in a study of OX40 agonist ivuxolimab in advanced cancers. Study background: It was ivuxolimab, an agonistic anti-OX40 (CD134) antibody, that patients were treated with.

Data came from immunoSEQ multiplex PCR; TCRdb stores just in-frame clones and leaves some out. This table has tens of thousands of clones, about 80% appearing once. Findings and limits, study-wide: Averaging showed that CD8+ T cells had more expanded clones than CD4+ did.

As concerns this clone: Its specificity is not known.

The V gene lost 5 bases and the J gene lost 2 bases, with 10 bases spanning the gap. Germline V gene data show CDR1 as LNHDA and CDR2 as SQIVND (reference sequence). The CDR3 runs 13 residues. This clonotype was obtained from an adult with an advanced solid tumor such as melanoma, head and neck, liver or kidney cancer. The chain employs TRBV19 and TRBJ2-7; D not certain. Sequenced here: CD4+ or CD8+ T cells sorted from blood, sampled in a trial of the OX40 agonist ivuxolimab. The CDR3, as DNA: TGTGCCAGTAGTCCCCGGACGGCCTACGAGCAGTACTTC. As protein: CASSPRTAYEQYF.